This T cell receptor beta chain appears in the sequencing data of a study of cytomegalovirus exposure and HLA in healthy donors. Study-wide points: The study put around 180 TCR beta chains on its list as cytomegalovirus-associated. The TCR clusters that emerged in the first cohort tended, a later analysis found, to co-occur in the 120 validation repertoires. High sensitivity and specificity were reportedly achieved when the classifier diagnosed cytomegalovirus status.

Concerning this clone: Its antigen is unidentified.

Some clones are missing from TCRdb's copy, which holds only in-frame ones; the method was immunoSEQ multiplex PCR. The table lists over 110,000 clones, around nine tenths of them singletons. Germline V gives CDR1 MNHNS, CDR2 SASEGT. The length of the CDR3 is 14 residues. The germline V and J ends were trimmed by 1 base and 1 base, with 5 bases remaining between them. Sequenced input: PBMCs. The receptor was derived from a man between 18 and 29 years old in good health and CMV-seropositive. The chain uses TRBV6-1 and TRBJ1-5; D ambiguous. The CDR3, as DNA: TGTGCCAGCAGTGAAGGAGGGAGCAATCAGCCCCAGCATTTT. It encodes CASSEGGSNQPQHF.